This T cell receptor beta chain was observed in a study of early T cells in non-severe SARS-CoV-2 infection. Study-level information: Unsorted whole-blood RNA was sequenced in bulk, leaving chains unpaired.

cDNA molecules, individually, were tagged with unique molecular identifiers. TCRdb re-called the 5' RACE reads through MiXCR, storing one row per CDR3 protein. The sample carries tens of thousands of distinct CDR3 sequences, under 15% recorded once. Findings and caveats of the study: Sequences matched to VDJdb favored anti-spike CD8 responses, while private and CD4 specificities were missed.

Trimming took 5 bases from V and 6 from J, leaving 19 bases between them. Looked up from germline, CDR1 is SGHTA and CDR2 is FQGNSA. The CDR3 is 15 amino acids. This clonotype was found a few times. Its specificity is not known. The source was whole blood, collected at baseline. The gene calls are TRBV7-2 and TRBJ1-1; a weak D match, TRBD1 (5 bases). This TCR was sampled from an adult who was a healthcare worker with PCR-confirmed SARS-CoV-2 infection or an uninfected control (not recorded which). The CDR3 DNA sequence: TGTGCCAGCAGCCCGTACGGCCCAGGGCGGGCTGAAGCTTTCTTT. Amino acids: CASSPYGPGRAEAFF.